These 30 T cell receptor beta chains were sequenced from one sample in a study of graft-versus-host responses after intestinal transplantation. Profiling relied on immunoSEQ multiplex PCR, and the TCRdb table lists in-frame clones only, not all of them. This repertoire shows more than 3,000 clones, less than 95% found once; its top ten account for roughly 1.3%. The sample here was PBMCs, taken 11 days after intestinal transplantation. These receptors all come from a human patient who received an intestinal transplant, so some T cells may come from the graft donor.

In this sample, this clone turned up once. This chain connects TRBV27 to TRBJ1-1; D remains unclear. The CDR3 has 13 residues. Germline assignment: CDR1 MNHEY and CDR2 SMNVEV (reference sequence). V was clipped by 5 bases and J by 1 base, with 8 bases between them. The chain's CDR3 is CASSLTGNTEAFF. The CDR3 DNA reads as TGTGCCAGCAGTCTGACGGGGAACACTGAAGCTTTCTTT.

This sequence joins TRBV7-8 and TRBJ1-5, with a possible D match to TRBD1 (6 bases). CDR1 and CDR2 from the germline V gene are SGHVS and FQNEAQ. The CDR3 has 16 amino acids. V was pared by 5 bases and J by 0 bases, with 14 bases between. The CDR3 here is CASSISGGYSNQPQHF. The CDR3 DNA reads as TGTGCCAGCAGCATAAGCGGGGGCTATAGCAATCAGCCCCAGCATTTT.

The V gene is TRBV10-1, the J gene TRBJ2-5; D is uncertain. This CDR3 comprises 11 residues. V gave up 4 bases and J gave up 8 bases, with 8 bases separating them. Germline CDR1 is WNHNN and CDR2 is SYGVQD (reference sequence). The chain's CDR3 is CASSGLRTQYF. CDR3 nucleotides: TGCGCCAGCAGTGGCCTTCGAACCCAGTACTTC.

CDR3 residues: CASSPTGTAYEQYF. CDR3 nucleotides: TGTGCCAGCAGTCCAACCGGGACAGCCTACGAGCAGTACTTC. This sequence joins TRBV6-5 and TRBJ2-7; 7 nucleotides match TRBD1. Germline V CDR1 and CDR2: MNHEY, SVGAGI. The CDR3 loop spans 14 amino acids. V was clipped by 5 bases and J by 2 bases; unmatched bases: 6.

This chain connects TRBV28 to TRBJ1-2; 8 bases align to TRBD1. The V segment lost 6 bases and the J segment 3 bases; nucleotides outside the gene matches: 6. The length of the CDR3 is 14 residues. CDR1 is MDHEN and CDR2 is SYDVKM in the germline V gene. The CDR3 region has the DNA TGTGCCAGCAGAGCAGAGACAGGGGACTATGGCTACACCTTC. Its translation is CASRAETGDYGYTF.

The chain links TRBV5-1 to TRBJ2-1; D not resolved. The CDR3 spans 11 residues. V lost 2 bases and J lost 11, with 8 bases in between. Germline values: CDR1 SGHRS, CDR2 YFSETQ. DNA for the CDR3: TGCGCCAGCAGCTTCGGCTCAAAGCAGTTCTTC. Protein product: CASSFGSKQFF.

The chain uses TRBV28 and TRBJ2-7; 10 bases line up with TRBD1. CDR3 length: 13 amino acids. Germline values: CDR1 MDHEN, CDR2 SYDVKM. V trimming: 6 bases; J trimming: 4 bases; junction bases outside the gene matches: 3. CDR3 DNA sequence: TGTGCCAGCAGGACAGGGGGCATGTACGAGCAGTACTTC. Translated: CASRTGGMYEQYF.

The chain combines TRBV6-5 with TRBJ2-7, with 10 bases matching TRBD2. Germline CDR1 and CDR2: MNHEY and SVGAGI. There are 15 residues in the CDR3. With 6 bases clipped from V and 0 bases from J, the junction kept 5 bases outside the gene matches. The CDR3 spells CASRFSGGSSYEQYF. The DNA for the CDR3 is TGTGCCAGCAGGTTTAGCGGGGGGAGCTCCTACGAGCAGTACTTC.

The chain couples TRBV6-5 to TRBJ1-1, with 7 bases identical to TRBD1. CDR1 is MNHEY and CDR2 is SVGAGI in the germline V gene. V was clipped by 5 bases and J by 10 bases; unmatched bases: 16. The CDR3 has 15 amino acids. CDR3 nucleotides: TGTGCCAGCAGTCCTTCGTTGACAGGGAATGGAATAGCTTTCTTT. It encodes CASSPSLTGNGIAFF.

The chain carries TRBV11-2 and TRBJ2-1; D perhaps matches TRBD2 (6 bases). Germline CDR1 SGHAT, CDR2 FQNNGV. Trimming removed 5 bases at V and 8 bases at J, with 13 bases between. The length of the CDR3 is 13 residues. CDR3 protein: CASSQTSKDEQFF. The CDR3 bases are TGTGCCAGCAGCCAGACTAGTAAGGATGAGCAGTTCTTC. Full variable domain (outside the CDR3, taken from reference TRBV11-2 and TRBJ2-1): EAGVAQSPRYKIIEKRQSVAFWCNPISGHATLYWYQQILGQGPKLLIQFQNNGVVDDSQLPKDRFSAERLKGVDSTLKIQPAKLEDSAVYLCASSQTSKDEQFFGPGTRLTVL.

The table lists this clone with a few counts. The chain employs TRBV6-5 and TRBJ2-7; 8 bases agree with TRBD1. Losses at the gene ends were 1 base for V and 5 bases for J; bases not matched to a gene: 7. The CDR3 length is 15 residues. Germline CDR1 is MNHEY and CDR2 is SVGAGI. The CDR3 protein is CASSYYPGGSHEQYF. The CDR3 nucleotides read TGTGCCAGCAGTTACTACCCAGGGGGCAGCCACGAGCAGTACTTC.

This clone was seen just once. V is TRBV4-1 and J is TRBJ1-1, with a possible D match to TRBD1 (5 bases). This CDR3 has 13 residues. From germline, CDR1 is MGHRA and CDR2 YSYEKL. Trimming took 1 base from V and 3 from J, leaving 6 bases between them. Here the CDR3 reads CASSQVRDTEAFF. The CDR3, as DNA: TGCGCCAGCAGCCAAGTCAGGGACACTGAAGCTTTCTTT.

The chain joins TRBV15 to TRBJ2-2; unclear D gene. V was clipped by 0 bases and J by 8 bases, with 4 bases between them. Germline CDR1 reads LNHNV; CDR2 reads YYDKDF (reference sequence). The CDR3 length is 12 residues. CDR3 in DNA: TGTGCCACCAGCAGAGATTCGGGGGAGCTGTTTTTT. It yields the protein CATSRDSGELFF.

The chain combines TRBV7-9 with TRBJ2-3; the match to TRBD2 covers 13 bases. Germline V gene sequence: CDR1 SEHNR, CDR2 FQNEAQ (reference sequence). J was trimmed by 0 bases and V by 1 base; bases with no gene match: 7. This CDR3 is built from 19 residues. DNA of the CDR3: TGTGCCAGCAGCTTAGGACGACTAGCGGGAGGCCCTAGCACAGATACGCAGTATTTT. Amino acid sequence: CASSLGRLAGGPSTDTQYF.

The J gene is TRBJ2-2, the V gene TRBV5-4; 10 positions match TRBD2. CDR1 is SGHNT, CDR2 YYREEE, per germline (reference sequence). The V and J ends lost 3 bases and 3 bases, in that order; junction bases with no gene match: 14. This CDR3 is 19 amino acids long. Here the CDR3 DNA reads TGTGCCAGCAGCTCCCGGACTAGCGGAACCCGGCAAGACACCGGGGAGCTGTTTTTT. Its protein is CASSSRTSGTRQDTGELFF.

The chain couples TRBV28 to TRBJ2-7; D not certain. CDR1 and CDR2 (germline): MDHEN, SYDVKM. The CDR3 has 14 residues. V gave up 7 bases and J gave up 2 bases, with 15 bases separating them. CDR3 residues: CASTPSRGPYEQYF. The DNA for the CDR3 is TGTGCCAGCACCCCCTCAAGAGGCCCCTACGAGCAGTACTTC.

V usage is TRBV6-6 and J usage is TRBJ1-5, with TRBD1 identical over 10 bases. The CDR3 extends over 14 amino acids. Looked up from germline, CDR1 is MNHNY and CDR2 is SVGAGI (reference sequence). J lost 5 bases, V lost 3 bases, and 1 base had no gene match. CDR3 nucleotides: TGTGCCAGCAGTTATGGACAGGGGGATCAGCCCCAGCATTTT. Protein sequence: CASSYGQGDQPQHF.

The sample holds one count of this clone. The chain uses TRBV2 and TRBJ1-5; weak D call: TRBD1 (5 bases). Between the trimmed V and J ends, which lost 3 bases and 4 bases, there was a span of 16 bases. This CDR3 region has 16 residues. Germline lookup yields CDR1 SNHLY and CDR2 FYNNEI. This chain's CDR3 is CASSDPSGFPNQPQHF. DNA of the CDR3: TGTGCCAGCAGTGACCCTTCAGGGTTCCCAAATCAGCCCCAGCATTTT.

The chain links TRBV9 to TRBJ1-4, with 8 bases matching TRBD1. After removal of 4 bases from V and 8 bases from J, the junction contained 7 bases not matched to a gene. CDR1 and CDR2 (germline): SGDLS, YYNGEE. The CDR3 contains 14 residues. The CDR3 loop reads CASSLDREGEKLFF. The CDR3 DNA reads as TGTGCCAGCAGCCTGGACAGGGAGGGGGAAAAACTGTTTTTT.

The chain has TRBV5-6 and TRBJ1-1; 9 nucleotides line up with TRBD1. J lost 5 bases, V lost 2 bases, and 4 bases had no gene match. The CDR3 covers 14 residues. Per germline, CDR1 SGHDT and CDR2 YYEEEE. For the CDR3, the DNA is TGTGCCAGCAGCTTTCTCGACAGGGGGACTGAAGCTTTCTTT. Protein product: CASSFLDRGTEAFF. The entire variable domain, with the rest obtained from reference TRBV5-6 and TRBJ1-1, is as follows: DAGVTQSPTHLIKTRGQQVTLRCSPKSGHDTVSWYQQALGQGPQFIFQYYEEEERQRGNFPDRFSGHQFPNYSSELNVNALLLGDSALYLCASSFLDRGTEAFFGQGTRLTVV.

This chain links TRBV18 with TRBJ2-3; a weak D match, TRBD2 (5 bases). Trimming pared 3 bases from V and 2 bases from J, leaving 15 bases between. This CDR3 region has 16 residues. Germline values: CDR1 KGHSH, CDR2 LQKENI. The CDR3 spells CASSPRRGGDTDTQYF. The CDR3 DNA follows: TGTGCCAGCTCACCTAGACGGGGTGGGGACACAGATACGCAGTATTTT.

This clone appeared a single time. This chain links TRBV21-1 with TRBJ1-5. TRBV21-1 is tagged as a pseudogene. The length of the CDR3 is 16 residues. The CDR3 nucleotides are TGTGCCAGCAGAATTGCGCTACATTGGCATCATCAGCCCCAGCATTTT. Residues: CASRIALHWHHQPQHF.

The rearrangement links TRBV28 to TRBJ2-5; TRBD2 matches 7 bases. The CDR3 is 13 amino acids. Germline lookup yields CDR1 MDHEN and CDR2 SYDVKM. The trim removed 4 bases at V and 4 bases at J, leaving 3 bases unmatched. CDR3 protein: CASSWVAGETQYF. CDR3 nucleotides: TGTGCCAGCAGTTGGGTAGCGGGAGAGACCCAGTACTTC.

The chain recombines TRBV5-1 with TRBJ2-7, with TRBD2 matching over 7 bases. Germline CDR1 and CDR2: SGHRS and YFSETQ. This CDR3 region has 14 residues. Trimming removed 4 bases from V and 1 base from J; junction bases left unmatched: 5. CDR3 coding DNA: TGCGCCAGCAGCCCCCTAGCGGAATCCTACGAGCAGTACTTC. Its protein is CASSPLAESYEQYF.

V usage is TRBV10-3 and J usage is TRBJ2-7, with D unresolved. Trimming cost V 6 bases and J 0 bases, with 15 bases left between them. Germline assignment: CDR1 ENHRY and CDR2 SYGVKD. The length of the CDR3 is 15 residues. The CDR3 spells CAISEDGSLSYEQYF. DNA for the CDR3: TGTGCCATCAGCGAGGACGGAAGCCTCTCCTACGAGCAGTACTTC.

This CDR3 is CSVEDRRLAGKSEQFF. The CDR3 coding sequence is TGCAGCGTTGAAGATCGTCGACTAGCGGGTAAGAGTGAGCAGTTCTTC. The chain joins TRBV29-1 to TRBJ2-1, with 10 bases identical to TRBD2. J was trimmed by 9 bases and V by 0 bases; bases with no gene match: 11. This CDR3 is built from 16 residues. In germline, CDR1 is SQVTM, CDR2 ANQGSEA.

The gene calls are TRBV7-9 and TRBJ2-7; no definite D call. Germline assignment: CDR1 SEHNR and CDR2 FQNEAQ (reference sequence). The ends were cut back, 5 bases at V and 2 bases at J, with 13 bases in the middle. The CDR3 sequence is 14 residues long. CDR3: CASSPPGRTYEQYF. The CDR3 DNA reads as TGTGCCAGCAGCCCCCCGGGCAGAACCTACGAGCAGTACTTC.

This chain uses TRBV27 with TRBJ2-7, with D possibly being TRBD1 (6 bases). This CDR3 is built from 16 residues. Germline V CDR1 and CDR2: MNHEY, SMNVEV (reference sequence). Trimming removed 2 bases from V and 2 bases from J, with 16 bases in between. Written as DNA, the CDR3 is TGTGCCAGCAGTTTAAGGTATACAGGGACAACCTACGAGCAGTACTTC. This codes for CASSLRYTGTTYEQYF.

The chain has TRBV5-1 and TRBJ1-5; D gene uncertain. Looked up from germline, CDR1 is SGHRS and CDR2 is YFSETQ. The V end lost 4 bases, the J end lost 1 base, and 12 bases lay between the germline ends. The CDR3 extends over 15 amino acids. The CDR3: CASSPIPGSNQPQHF. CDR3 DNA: TGCGCCAGCAGCCCGATTCCGGGGAGCAATCAGCCCCAGCATTTT. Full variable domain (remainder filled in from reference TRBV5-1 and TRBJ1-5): KAGVTQTPRYLIKTRGQQVTLSCSPISGHRSVSWYQQTPGQGLQFLFEYFSETQRNKGNFPGRFSGRQFSNSRSEMNVSTLELGDSALYLCASSPIPGSNQPQHFGDGTRLSIL.

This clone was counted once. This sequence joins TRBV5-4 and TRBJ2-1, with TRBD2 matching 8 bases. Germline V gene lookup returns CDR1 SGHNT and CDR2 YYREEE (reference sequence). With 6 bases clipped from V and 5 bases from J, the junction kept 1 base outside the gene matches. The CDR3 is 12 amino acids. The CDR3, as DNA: TGTGCCAGCACCGGGGGGGACAATGAGCAGTTCTTC. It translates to CASTGGDNEQFF.